Presented here are 25 T cell receptor beta chains from one specimen sequenced in a study of OX40 agonist ivuxolimab in advanced cancers. Libraries were prepared by immunoSEQ multiplex PCR; TCRdb keeps only in-frame clonotypes and omits some of them. The sample includes around 99,000 clones, more than 85% of them seen just once. This specimen was CD4+ or CD8+ T cells sorted from blood, taken in a trial of the OX40 agonist ivuxolimab. These receptors came from an adult with an advanced solid tumor such as melanoma, head and neck, liver or kidney cancer.

V and J are TRBV12-5 and TRBJ2-3; a weak D match, TRBD1 (5 bases). CDR1 and CDR2 (germline): LGHNT, FRNRAP. Trimming shortened V by 6 bases and J by 3 bases, and 10 bases separated the two germline ends. This CDR3 is 13 amino acids long. CDR3 sequence (DNA): TGTGCTAGTGGGGGCCCAGGGACAGATACGCAGTATTTT. Protein product: CASGGPGTDTQYF.

The chain couples TRBV29-1 to TRBJ1-2; D uncertain. Germline V CDR1 and CDR2: SQVTM, ANQGSEA. This CDR3 is built from 11 residues. Trimming stripped 7 bases from V and 3 bases from J, with 9 bases between. Written as DNA, the CDR3 is TGCAGCGCCCCGCAGGACTATGGCTACACCTTC. The encoded protein is CSAPQDYGYTF. The full variable domain, its missing parts supplied by reference TRBV29-1 and TRBJ1-2, is SAVISQKPSRDICQRGTSLTIQCQVDSQVTMMFWYRQQPGQSLTLIATANQGSEATYESGFVIDKFPISRPNLTFSTLTVSNMSPEDSSIYLCSAPQDYGYTFGSGTRLTVV.

This chain uses TRBV9 with TRBJ2-2; no firm D call. Trimming took 6 bases from V and 6 from J, leaving 6 bases between them. CDR1 is SGDLS and CDR2 is YYNGEE in the germline V gene. This CDR3 spans 11 amino acids. The CDR3 coding sequence is TGTGCCAGCATGTTCCCCGGGGAGCTGTTTTTT. Its protein is CASMFPGELFF.

This clone was observed once. This chain joins TRBV7-2 and TRBJ1-2, with D tentatively TRBD1 (6 bases). V lost 1 base and J 0 bases, leaving 18 bases between the germline ends. CDR1 is SGHTA and CDR2 is FQGNSA in the germline V gene. The CDR3 spans 18 residues. As DNA, the CDR3 is TGTGCCAGCAGCTTAGGCAGGGGACTGAGTTCATCTAACTATGGCTACACCTTC. Amino acids: CASSLGRGLSSSNYGYTF.

CDR3: CASSIATDQTLNYGYTF. The CDR3 region has the DNA TGTGCCAGTAGTATAGCGACAGACCAGACATTAAACTATGGCTACACCTTC. The chain uses TRBV19 and TRBJ1-2, with D tentatively TRBD1 (5 bases). This CDR3 has 17 amino acids. Germline CDR1 is LNHDA and CDR2 is SQIVND (reference sequence). The V gene lost 1 base and the J gene lost 2 bases, with 17 bases spanning the gap. Filled out from reference TRBV19 and TRBJ1-2, the complete variable domain reads DGGITQSPKYLFRKEGQNVTLSCEQNLNHDAMYWYRQDPGQGLRLIYYSQIVNDFQKGDIAEGYSVSREKKESFPLTVTSAQKNPTAFYLCASSIATDQTLNYGYTFGSGTRLTVV.

This clone was seen a handful of times. This chain uses TRBV9 with TRBJ1-2; D unclear. CDR1 and CDR2 from the germline V gene are SGDLS and YYNGEE. V was clipped by 3 bases and J by 8 bases, with 11 bases between them. This CDR3 region has 12 residues. CDR3 protein: CASSAELGGYTF. CDR3 DNA sequence: TGTGCCAGCAGCGCCGAGCTCGGCGGCTACACCTTC.

This chain joins TRBV2 and TRBJ1-4; D perhaps matches TRBD1 (6 bases). Trimming pared 7 bases from V and 0 bases from J, leaving 12 bases between. Germline CDR1 and CDR2: SNHLY and FYNNEI. The CDR3 spans 15 residues. In DNA, the CDR3 is TGTGCCAGCAATACAGGGCCCGCAACTAATGAAAAACTGTTTTTT. As protein: CASNTGPATNEKLFF. The variable domain in full, completed from reference TRBV2 and TRBJ1-4, reads EPEVTQTPSHQVTQMGQEVILRCVPISNHLYFYWYRQILGQKVEFLVSFYNNEISEKSEIFDDQFSVERPDGSNFTLKIRSTKLEDSAMYFCASNTGPATNEKLFFGSGTQLSVL.

In this sample, this clone turned up a few times. The chain links TRBV9 to TRBJ1-5, with 8 bases matching TRBD1. The CDR3 is 15 residues long. Per the germline V gene, CDR1 is SGDLS and CDR2 is YYNGEE. The V and J ends lost 3 bases and 4 bases, in that order; junction bases with no gene match: 6. In DNA form, the CDR3 reads TGTGCCAGCAGCGCGACAGGGGACCCAAATCAGCCCCAGCATTTT. This sequence encodes CASSATGDPNQPQHF. Together with reference TRBV9 and TRBJ1-5, the CDR3 gives the full variable domain: DSGVTQTPKHLITATGQRVTLRCSPRSGDLSVYWYQQSLDQGLQFLIQYYNGEERAKGNILERFSAQQFPDLHSELNLSSLELGDSALYFCASSATGDPNQPQHFGDGTRLSIL.

The rearrangement links TRBV7-2 to TRBJ1-1; 7 bases map to TRBD1. This CDR3 comprises 14 residues. CDR1 is SGHTA, CDR2 FQGNSA, per germline. With 3 bases clipped from V and 3 bases from J, the junction kept 4 bases outside the gene matches. CDR3 nucleotides: TGTGCCAGCAGCTTCGGGACAGCGTACACTGAAGCTTTCTTT. Translation gives CASSFGTAYTEAFF.

The chain recombines TRBV10-2 with TRBJ2-1; no clear D gene. Trimming took 3 bases from V and 0 from J, leaving 12 bases between them. CDR1 and CDR2 (germline): WSHSY, SAAADI. The CDR3 has 16 residues. The CDR3 coding sequence is TGCGCCAGCAGTGAAGAACGGGTGAGCTCCTACAATGAGCAGTTCTTC. Translation: CASSEERVSSYNEQFF.

Comment on this clone: This may come from a read error, since a much larger clone is one base off. Other DNA sequences of this sample code for an identical CDR3. This chain connects TRBV7-2 to TRBJ2-1, with no clear D. Per germline, CDR1 SGHTA and CDR2 FQGNSA. CDR3 size: 12 residues. V shed 0 bases and J shed 9 bases, with 6 bases lying between them. CDR3 sequence: CASSLAVGEQFF. CDR3 bases: TGTGCCAGCAGCTTAGCCGTCGGTGAGCAGTTCTTC. The variable domain in full, with the rest retrieved from reference TRBV7-2 and TRBJ2-1, is GAGVSQSPSNKVTEKGKDVELRCDPISGHTALYWYRQSLGQGLEFLIYFQGNSAPDKSGLPSDRFSAERTGGSVSTLTIQRTQQEDSAVYLCASSLAVGEQFFGPGTRLTVL.

For the CDR3, the DNA is TGTGCCAGCAGTTCGCATCACGGGAGTCTGAACTACGAGCAGTACTTC. Its protein is CASSSHHGSLNYEQYF. The genes are TRBV27 and TRBJ2-7; possibly TRBD2 for D (6 bases). The length of the CDR3 is 16 residues. Trimming left V 4 bases short and J 3 bases short, with 19 bases between. Per germline, CDR1 MNHEY and CDR2 SMNVEV (reference sequence).

This chain connects TRBV6-6 to TRBJ2-3, with D unclear. The V end lost 6 bases, the J end lost 0 bases, and 13 bases lay between the germline ends. Germline lookup yields CDR1 MNHNY and CDR2 SVGAGI (reference sequence). CDR3 length equals 15 residues. This CDR3 is CASSLDDPSTDTQYF. For the CDR3, the DNA is TGTGCCAGCAGCCTTGACGACCCGAGCACAGATACGCAGTATTTT.

Turning to this clone: At one boundary the junction diverges from the germline segment, which might be a read error. The chain recombines TRBV11-3 with TRBJ2-2; unclear D gene. Germline CDR1 reads SGHNT; CDR2 reads YENEEA. The CDR3 runs 13 residues. The CDR3 region is CASRLEFSGELFF. The CDR3 nucleotides read TGTGCCAGCAGATTAGAGTTCTCCGGGGAGCTGTTTTTT. Full variable domain (missing parts from reference TRBV11-3 and TRBJ2-2): EAGVVQSPRYKIIEKKQPVAFWCNPISGHNTLYWYLQNLGQGPELLIRYENEEAVDDSQLPKDRFSAERLKGVDSTLKIQPAELGDSAVYLCASRLEFSGELFFGEGSRLTVL.

This chain joins TRBV19 and TRBJ1-1, with 7 bases fitting TRBD1. This CDR3 has 15 residues. The V segment lost 5 bases and the J segment 0 bases; nucleotides outside the gene matches: 6. The germline V gene encodes CDR1 LNHDA and CDR2 SQIVND (reference sequence). In nucleotides, the CDR3 is TGTGCCAGTAGTGCGCCCGGGACAGTGAACACTGAAGCTTTCTTT. The encoded protein is CASSAPGTVNTEAFF. Drawing the rest from reference TRBV19 and TRBJ1-1, the complete variable domain is DGGITQSPKYLFRKEGQNVTLSCEQNLNHDAMYWYRQDPGQGLRLIYYSQIVNDFQKGDIAEGYSVSREKKESFPLTVTSAQKNPTAFYLCASSAPGTVNTEAFFGQGTRLTVV.

The chain carries TRBV5-4 and TRBJ2-2; 9 bases fit TRBD2. This CDR3 has 16 amino acids. Germline V gene data show CDR1 as SGHNT and CDR2 as YYREEE (reference sequence). V dropped 0 bases and J dropped 2; count of bases not matched to a gene: 2. CDR3 bases: TGTGCCAGCAGCTTGGGACTAGCGGAAAACACCGGGGAGCTGTTTTTT. Translating gives CASSLGLAENTGELFF.

J is TRBJ1-1 and V is TRBV11-3; a possible D gene is TRBD1 (6 bases). The CDR3 contains 14 residues. V lost 1 base, J lost 11 bases, and 17 bases lay in between. Per the germline V gene, CDR1 is SGHNT and CDR2 is YENEEA. The CDR3 is CASSLGGEGDSAFF. CDR3 coding DNA: TGTGCCAGCAGCTTAGGTGGAGAGGGGGATAGCGCTTTCTTT.

V gene TRBV9 combines with J gene TRBJ1-5; D is uncertain. Per the germline V gene, CDR1 is SGDLS and CDR2 is YYNGEE. The CDR3 length is 17 residues. The V end was cut by 4 bases, the J end by 2 bases, with 19 bases between. CDR3 in DNA: TGTGCCAGCAGCACCACGGACGGAAACTTTGGCAATCAGCCCCAGCATTTT. Translation: CASSTTDGNFGNQPQHF.

The genes are TRBV7-8 and TRBJ2-7; D not resolved. This CDR3 spans 14 amino acids. V lost 5 bases to trimming and J lost 2 bases, with 13 bases between them. Germline V gene sequence: CDR1 SGHVS, CDR2 FQNEAQ. CDR3 bases: TGTGCCAGCAGCCCGGGTGATCTGACCTACGAGCAGTACTTC. Translated: CASSPGDLTYEQYF.

V usage is TRBV5-6 and J usage is TRBJ2-2, with a tentative D call TRBD2 (7 bases). The CDR3 totals 17 residues. V was cut by 0 bases and J by 2 bases, with 14 bases left in between. From germline, CDR1 is SGHDT and CDR2 YYEEEE. Here the CDR3 reads CASSLAGGAPNTGELFF. For the CDR3, the DNA is TGTGCCAGCAGCTTGGCGGGGGGCGCCCCCAACACCGGGGAGCTGTTTTTT.

The rearrangement uses TRBV10-2 and TRBJ2-3, with 9 bases fitting TRBD2. Losses at the gene ends were 4 bases for V and 3 bases for J; bases not matched to a gene: 2. The CDR3 runs to 14 residues. The V gene's germline CDR1 is WSHSY and CDR2 SAAADI. CDR3 region: CASSGTSVTDTQYF. CDR3 DNA sequence: TGCGCCAGCAGTGGGACTAGCGTTACAGATACGCAGTATTTT.

The chain joins TRBV18 to TRBJ2-6; D gene ambiguous. Looked up from germline, CDR1 is KGHSH and CDR2 is LQKENI. V was shortened by 3 bases and J by 0 bases, with 3 bases between the two germline ends. CDR3 size: 14 residues. The CDR3 nucleotides read TGTGCCAGCTCACCCCCCTCTGGGGCCAACGTCCTGACTTTC. As protein: CASSPPSGANVLTF.

This clone was counted a few times. DNA of the CDR3: TGTGCCAGCAGCTTCCCAGAGACCCAAGGCTACACCTTC. Translation: CASSFPETQGYTF. The chain employs TRBV5-4 and TRBJ1-2; no firm D call. The V end lost 2 bases, the J end lost 8 bases, and 13 bases lay between the germline ends. The CDR3 is made up of 13 amino acids. Germline CDR1 and CDR2: SGHNT and YYREEE (reference sequence).

The chain recombines TRBV28 with TRBJ1-3, with 7 bases matching TRBD1. In germline, CDR1 is MDHEN, CDR2 SYDVKM. The CDR3 consists of 16 residues. V shed 1 base, J shed 4 bases, and the junction held 7 bases outside the gene matches. The CDR3 DNA sequence: TGTGCCAGCAGTTTATATACAGGGGTGTCAGGAAACACCATATATTTT. Its protein is CASSLYTGVSGNTIYF. The full variable domain, with the rest looked up from reference TRBV28 and TRBJ1-3, is DVKVTQSSRYLVKRTGEKVFLECVQDMDHENMFWYRQDPGLGLRLIYFSYDVKMKEKGDIPEGYSVSREKKERFSLILESASTNQTSMYLCASSLYTGVSGNTIYFGEGSWLTVV.

The chain links TRBV11-3 to TRBJ2-1, with a tentative D call TRBD2 (6 bases). With 3 bases removed from V and 2 bases from J, the gap between germline ends came to 14 bases. CDR1 and CDR2 from the germline V gene are SGHNT and YENEEA. This CDR3 contains 16 residues. In DNA form, the CDR3 reads TGTGCCAGCAGCTTTAGCGGATCCTCTACCTACAATGAGCAGTTCTTC. Translation gives CASSFSGSSTYNEQFF.